This T cell receptor beta chain was recovered during a study of B cell selection in AIRE deficiency. Study findings and constraints: Tconv and Treg cells from AIRE-deficient patients resembled healthy donors in TCRBV usage, CDR3 length and diversity.

Here immunoSEQ multiplex PCR was the method, and the copy in TCRdb shows in-frame clones only, minus some. The table includes around 20,000 clones, roughly 97% detected once. This clone was seen once. The antigen remains undetermined. Sorting defined conventional CD4 T cells as CD4+CD127+. This receptor was identified in a human donor with AIRE deficiency. The specimen was conventional CD4+ T cells sorted from PBMCs.

The CDR3 DNA is TGTGCCAGCAGGGTAACAGGGGTGGATGGCTACACCTTC. Translating gives CASRVTGVDGYTF. The rearrangement joins TRBV6-1 to TRBJ1-2, with 7 nucleotides matching TRBD1. The V and J ends lost 6 bases and 6 bases, in that order; junction bases with no gene match: 7. CDR1 and CDR2 (germline): MNHNS, SASEGT. The CDR3 contains 13 residues.